This T cell receptor (beta chain) was recorded in a study of blood T cell repertoires in COVID-19. Clones were sequenced by immunoSEQ multiplex PCR, and TCRdb holds only the in-frame ones, with some missing. The sample has approximately 150,000 clones; roughly 84% are singletons. Trimming left V 1 base short and J 7 bases short, with 17 bases between. CDR3 length: 17 residues. CDR1 and CDR2 from the germline V gene are SGHTA and FQGNSA. The sample consisted of peripheral blood. The sequence derives from a woman in her forties or fifties in a cohort sampled during active or convalescent COVID-19. This chain joins TRBV7-2 and TRBJ1-6; D is unclear. The CDR3 region has the DNA TGTGCCAGCAGCTTAGTCGCGCAACGTATTCTGAATTCACCCCTCCACTTT. Translation gives CASSLVAQRILNSPLHF.